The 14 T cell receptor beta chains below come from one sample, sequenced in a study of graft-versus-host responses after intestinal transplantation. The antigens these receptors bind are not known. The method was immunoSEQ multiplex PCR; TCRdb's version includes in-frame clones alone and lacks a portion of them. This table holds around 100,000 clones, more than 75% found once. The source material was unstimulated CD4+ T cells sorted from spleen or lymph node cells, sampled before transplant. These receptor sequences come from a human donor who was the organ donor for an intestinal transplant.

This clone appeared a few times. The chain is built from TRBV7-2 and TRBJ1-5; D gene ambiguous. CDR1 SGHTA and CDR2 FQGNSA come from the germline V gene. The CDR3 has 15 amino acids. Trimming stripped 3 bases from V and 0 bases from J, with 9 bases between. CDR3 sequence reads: CASSFKDYSNQPQHF. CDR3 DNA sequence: TGTGCCAGCAGCTTTAAAGATTATAGCAATCAGCCCCAGCATTTT.

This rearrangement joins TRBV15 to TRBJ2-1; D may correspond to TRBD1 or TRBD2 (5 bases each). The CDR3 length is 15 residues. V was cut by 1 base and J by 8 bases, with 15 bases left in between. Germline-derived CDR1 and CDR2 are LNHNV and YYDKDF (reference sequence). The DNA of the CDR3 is TGTGCCACCAGCAGAGGTATTGGGGGAACTGATGAGCAGTTCTTC. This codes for CATSRGIGGTDEQFF.

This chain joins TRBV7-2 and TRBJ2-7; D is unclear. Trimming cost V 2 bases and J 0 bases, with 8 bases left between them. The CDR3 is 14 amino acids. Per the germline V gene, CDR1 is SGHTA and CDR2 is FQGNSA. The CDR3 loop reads CASSLPLYSYEQYF. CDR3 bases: TGTGCCAGCAGCTTACCGCTATACTCCTACGAGCAGTACTTC.

CDR3 region: CAWNDRVQGVSFTEKLFF. The CDR3 region has the DNA TGTGCCTGGAACGACAGGGTTCAGGGGGTATCTTTTACTGAAAAACTGTTTTTT. The chain carries TRBV30 and TRBJ1-4, with 7 nucleotides matching TRBD1. CDR1 and CDR2 from the germline V gene are GTSNPN and SVGIG (reference sequence). Trimming cost V 4 bases and J 7 bases; bases outside gene matches: 21. This CDR3 region has 18 residues.

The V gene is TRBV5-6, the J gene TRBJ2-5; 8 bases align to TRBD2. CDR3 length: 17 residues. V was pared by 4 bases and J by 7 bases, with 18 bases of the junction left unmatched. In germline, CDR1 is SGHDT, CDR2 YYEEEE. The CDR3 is CASSPGGPGGRGGTQYF. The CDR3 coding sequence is TGTGCCAGCAGCCCTGGTGGACCGGGGGGGCGGGGTGGGACCCAGTACTTC.

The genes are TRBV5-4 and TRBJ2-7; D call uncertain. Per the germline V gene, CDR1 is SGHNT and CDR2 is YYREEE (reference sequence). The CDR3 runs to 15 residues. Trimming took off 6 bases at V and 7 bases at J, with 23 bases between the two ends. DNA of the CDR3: TGTGCCAGCACCGTGGGCACGGCCCAGGTGGGGGAGCAGTACTTC. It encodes CASTVGTAQVGEQYF.

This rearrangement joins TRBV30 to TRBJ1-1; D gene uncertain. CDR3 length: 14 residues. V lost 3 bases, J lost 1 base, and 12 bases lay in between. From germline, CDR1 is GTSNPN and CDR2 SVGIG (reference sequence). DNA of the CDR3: TGTGCCTGGAGCACTGGAAAGAGGAACACTGAAGCTTTCTTT. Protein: CAWSTGKRNTEAFF.

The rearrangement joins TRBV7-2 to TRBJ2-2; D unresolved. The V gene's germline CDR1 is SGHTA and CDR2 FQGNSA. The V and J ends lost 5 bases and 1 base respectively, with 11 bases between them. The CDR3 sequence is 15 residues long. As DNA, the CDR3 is TGTGCCAGCAGCCCAACAGCGTTGAACACCGGGGAGCTGTTTTTT. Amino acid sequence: CASSPTALNTGELFF.

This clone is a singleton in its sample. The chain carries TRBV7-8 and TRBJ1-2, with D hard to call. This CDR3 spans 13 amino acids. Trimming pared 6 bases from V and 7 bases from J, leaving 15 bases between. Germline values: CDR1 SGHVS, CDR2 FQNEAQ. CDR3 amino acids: CASSPVAGSGYTF. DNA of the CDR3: TGTGCCAGCAGTCCGGTGGCGGGGAGTGGCTACACCTTC.

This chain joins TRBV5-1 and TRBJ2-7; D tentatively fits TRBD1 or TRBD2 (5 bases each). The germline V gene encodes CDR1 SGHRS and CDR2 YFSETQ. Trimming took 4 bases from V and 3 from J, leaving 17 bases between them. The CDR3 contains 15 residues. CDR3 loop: CASSLLGWGSYEQYF. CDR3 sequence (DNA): TGCGCCAGCAGCCTCCTTGGGTGGGGGAGCTACGAGCAGTACTTC.

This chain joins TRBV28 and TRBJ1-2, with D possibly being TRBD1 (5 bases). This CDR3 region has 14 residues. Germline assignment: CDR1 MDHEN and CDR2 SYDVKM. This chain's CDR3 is CAIPAGTKSYGYTF. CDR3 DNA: TGTGCTATCCCTGCAGGGACCAAAAGTTATGGCTACACCTTC.

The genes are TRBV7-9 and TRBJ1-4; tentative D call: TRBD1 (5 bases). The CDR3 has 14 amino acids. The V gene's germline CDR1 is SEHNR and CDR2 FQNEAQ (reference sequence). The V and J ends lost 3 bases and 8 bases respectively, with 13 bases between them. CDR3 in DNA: TGTGCCAGCAGCTTGGACGGGGGTTGGGAAAAACTGTTTTTT. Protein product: CASSLDGGWEKLFF. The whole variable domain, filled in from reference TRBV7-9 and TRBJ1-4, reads DTGVSQNPRHKITKRGQNVTFRCDPISEHNRLYWYRQTLGQGPEFLTYFQNEAQLEKSRLLSDRFSAERPKGSFSTLEIQRTEQGDSAMYLCASSLDGGWEKLFFGSGTQLSVL.

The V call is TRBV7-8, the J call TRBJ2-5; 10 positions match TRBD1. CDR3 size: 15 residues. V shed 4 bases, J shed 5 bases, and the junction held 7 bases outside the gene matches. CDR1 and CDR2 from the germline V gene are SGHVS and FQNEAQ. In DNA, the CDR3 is TGTGCCAGCAGCTCCGGGACAGGGGTTTGGGAGACCCAGTACTTC. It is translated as CASSSGTGVWETQYF.

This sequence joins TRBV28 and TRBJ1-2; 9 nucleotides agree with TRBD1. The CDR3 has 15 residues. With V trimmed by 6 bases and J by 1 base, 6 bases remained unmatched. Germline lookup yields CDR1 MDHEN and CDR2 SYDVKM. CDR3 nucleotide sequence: TGTGCCAGCAGACCCGGGACAGGGCTTAACTATGGCTACACCTTC. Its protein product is CASRPGTGLNYGYTF.